The clone carrying this T cell receptor (beta chain) was observed a handful of times. What it binds is unknown. Trimming at V came to 3 bases and at J to 5 bases, leaving 9 bases not matched to a gene. Germline V gene data show CDR1 as SGHDN and CDR2 as FVKESK. CDR3 length equals 16 residues. Nominal health characterized the donors when sampled, though unrecorded immune exposures were likely. This record belongs to a study of cytomegalovirus exposure and HLA in healthy donors. The overall study: HLA-typed donors contributed 65 million to 95 million unique TCRs, which were held in an early data release. Study-level points and caveats: HLA restriction was apparent for most CMV-associated TCR beta chains in a later analysis. A previous analysis found most TCR beta V segments productive roughly 87% or roughly 30% of the time.

PCR involved 60 Vbeta and 13 Jbeta primers. Sequencing was performed with immunoSEQ multiplex PCR; in TCRdb, only in-frame clones are kept and a portion is missing. The table records tens of thousands of clones, over 70% of them present only once. The material sequenced was PBMCs. This clonotype was sampled from a woman in her forties in good health and CMV-seronegative. This rearrangement joins TRBV14 to TRBJ2-7, with 11 positions matching TRBD2. CDR3: CASSHLAGGRVHEQYF. The CDR3 DNA is TGTGCCAGCAGCCACTTAGCGGGAGGGCGTGTACACGAGCAGTACTTC.